Listed here are 27 T cell receptor beta chains from one sample, sequenced in a study of CD8 T cells in Susac syndrome. After extraction with the RNeasy kit, about 0.45 to 1 ug of the RNA was reverse transcribed using random hexamers. TCRdb ran MiXCR on the immunoSEQ multiplex PCR reads and lists one entry per CDR3 protein. Found here are under 90,000 distinct CDR3 sequences, approximately 95% of them singletons; the top ten hold over 0.35%. The sample taken for sequencing was CD8+ T cells from PBMCs. Receptors were obtained from a human donor with Susac syndrome.

The V gene is TRBV27, the J gene TRBJ1-5; TRBD1 might be the D (5 bases). The germline gives CDR1 MNHEY, CDR2 SMNVEV (reference sequence). V was cut by 6 bases and J by 0 bases, with 12 bases left in between. CDR3 length equals 15 residues. The CDR3 reads CASSRGTLSNQPQHF. In DNA form, the CDR3 reads TGTGCCAGCAGCCGGGGGACCCTTAGCAATCAGCCCCAGCATTTT.

The rearrangement uses TRBV19 and TRBJ2-1; 10 nucleotides agree with TRBD1. CDR1 is LNHDA, CDR2 SQIVND, per germline (reference sequence). This CDR3 is 13 amino acids long. CDR3 loop: CATGGRGDSEQFF. The DNA for the CDR3 is TGTGCGACAGGGGGCCGGGGTGACAGTGAGCAGTTCTTC.

V gene TRBV29-1 combines with J gene TRBJ2-7; 9 bases line up with TRBD1. The CDR3 is 14 residues long. After removal of 6 bases from V and 3 bases from J, the junction contained 9 bases not matched to a gene. Looked up from germline, CDR1 is SQVTM and CDR2 is ANQGSEA. DNA for the CDR3: TGCAGCGTCGTAGGGACAGGGACCTACTACGAGCAGTACTTC. Its protein product is CSVVGTGTYYEQYF.

This chain joins TRBV12-5 and TRBJ2-2; D is unresolved. The CDR3 sequence is 14 residues long. Trimming removed 0 bases from V and 10 bases from J, with 12 bases in between. Germline V gene lookup returns CDR1 LGHNT and CDR2 FRNRAP. The CDR3 reads CASGLVLSRTELFF. The CDR3 coding sequence is TGTGCTAGTGGTTTGGTACTTTCCCGAACGGAGCTGTTTTTT.

V and J are TRBV27 and TRBJ2-3; 7 bases are shared with TRBD1. CDR3 length: 13 amino acids. In germline, CDR1 is MNHEY, CDR2 SMNVEV (reference sequence). V was pared by 6 bases and J by 6 bases, with 6 bases of the junction left unmatched. CDR3 protein: CASSLGTVDTQYF. The CDR3 region has the DNA TGTGCCAGCAGCCTAGGGACAGTTGATACGCAGTATTTT.

The J gene is TRBJ2-1, the V gene TRBV4-1; TRBD1 matches at 7 bases. V dropped 1 base and J dropped 0; count of bases not matched to a gene: 12. Germline V gene sequence: CDR1 MGHRA, CDR2 YSYEKL. This CDR3 is 19 amino acids long. The DNA of the CDR3 is TGCGCCAGCAGCCAAGTGGGACAGAGTCCTTCTGGCTCCTACAATGAGCAGTTCTTC. This sequence encodes CASSQVGQSPSGSYNEQFF.

The V call is TRBV7-9, the J call TRBJ2-5, with 11 bases fitting TRBD2. There are 16 residues in the CDR3. The germline gives CDR1 SEHNR, CDR2 FQNEAQ (reference sequence). Trimming removed 3 bases from V and 4 bases from J; junction bases left unmatched: 7. The CDR3 sequence is CASSFPLAGVGETQYF. Written as DNA, the CDR3 is TGTGCCAGCAGCTTCCCACTAGCGGGAGTAGGAGAGACCCAGTACTTC.

This rearrangement joins TRBV5-1 to TRBJ2-1; unclear D gene. The V gene lost 5 bases and the J gene lost 6 bases, with 9 bases spanning the gap. CDR1 SGHRS and CDR2 YFSETQ come from the germline V gene. CDR3 length: 12 residues. The DNA of the CDR3 is TGCGCCAGCAGTTTCTTTGGCAATGAGCAGTTCTTC. Protein: CASSFFGNEQFF.

This clonotype was observed a few times. The chain is built from TRBV7-9 and TRBJ2-7; 9 positions match TRBD2. The CDR3 contains 13 residues. The germline CDR1 and CDR2 sequences are SEHNR and FQNEAQ (reference sequence). The trim removed 5 bases at V and 5 bases at J, leaving 4 bases unmatched. The CDR3 DNA sequence: TGTGCCAGCAGCCAGCGGGAGGAAGACGAGCAGTACTTC. This encodes CASSQREEDEQYF.

The V gene is TRBV6-4, the J gene TRBJ1-1; D is uncertain. Trimming removed 7 bases from V and 6 bases from J, with 12 bases in between. The CDR3 sequence is 12 residues long. The germline gives CDR1 MRHNA, CDR2 SNTAGT. This CDR3 reads CASTPSRAEAFF. In DNA, the CDR3 is TGTGCCAGCACCCCGTCGCGGGCTGAAGCTTTCTTT.

The rearrangement joins TRBV30 to TRBJ2-7, with D possibly TRBD1 on 6 matching bases. V lost 4 bases, J lost 2 bases, and 12 bases lay in between. The CDR3 sequence is 13 residues long. Germline V gene lookup returns CDR1 GTSNPN and CDR2 SVGIG (reference sequence). CDR3 amino acids: CAWNLQGPYEQYF. The CDR3 nucleotides read TGTGCCTGGAATTTACAGGGACCCTACGAGCAGTACTTC.

This chain joins TRBV30 and TRBJ2-1; weak D call: TRBD2 (5 bases). V was trimmed by 2 bases and J by 0 bases, leaving 11 bases between them. The CDR3 is 15 amino acids. The V gene's germline CDR1 is GTSNPN and CDR2 SVGIG (reference sequence). This chain's CDR3 is CAWSPPGLSYNEQFF. The CDR3 nucleotides read TGTGCCTGGAGTCCACCCGGACTCTCCTACAATGAGCAGTTCTTC. Combining the CDR3 with reference TRBV30 and TRBJ2-1 gives the whole variable domain SQTIHQWPATLVQPVGSPLSLECTVEGTSNPNLYWYRQAAGRGLQLLFYSVGIGQISSEVPQNLSASRPQDRQFILSSKKLLLSDSGFYLCAWSPPGLSYNEQFFGPGTRLTVL.

The chain has TRBV6-2 or TRBV6-3 and TRBJ2-4; D may be TRBD1 (6 bases). Trimming stripped 2 bases from V and 15 bases from J, with 11 bases between. CDR1 and CDR2 from the germline V gene are MNHEY and SVGEGT. The CDR3 runs 11 residues. The CDR3 DNA follows: TGTGCCAGCAGTTACGCAGACAGGCCGTACTTC. This codes for CASSYADRPYF.

The chain carries TRBV7-9 and TRBJ2-1; D remains unclear. Germline V gene lookup returns CDR1 SEHNR and CDR2 FQNEAQ (reference sequence). V lost 1 base and J 5 bases, leaving 12 bases between the germline ends. The CDR3 loop spans 15 amino acids. The chain's CDR3 is CASSLDVSFDNEQFF. The CDR3 DNA is TGTGCCAGCAGCTTAGATGTCAGTTTTGACAATGAGCAGTTCTTC.

V is TRBV20-1 and J is TRBJ1-4, with D hard to call. The CDR3 is made up of 16 amino acids. V dropped 4 bases and J dropped 4 bases, with 19 bases sitting between them. Per the germline V gene, CDR1 is DFQATT and CDR2 is SNEGSKA (reference sequence). The CDR3 region is CSANPRTVGFNEKLFF. In DNA, the CDR3 is TGCAGTGCTAACCCACGAACGGTGGGCTTTAATGAAAAACTGTTTTTT.

This chain joins TRBV12-3 or TRBV12-4 and TRBJ2-7; 10 nucleotides align to TRBD2. V was pared by 5 bases and J by 6 bases, with 7 bases of the junction left unmatched. The CDR3 contains 14 residues. CDR3 amino acids: CASSRLAGEAEQYF. CDR3 DNA sequence: TGTGCCAGCAGTCGCCTAGCGGGAGAGGCCGAGCAGTACTTC.

The chain is built from TRBV29-1 and TRBJ2-5; 8 nucleotides match TRBD2. Germline V lookup: CDR1 SQVTM, CDR2 ANQGSEA. The CDR3 runs to 13 residues. Trimming removed 0 bases from V and 4 bases from J; junction bases left unmatched: 1. The DNA for the CDR3 is TGCAGCGTTGAAGATCGGGGGGGAGAGACCCAGTACTTC. Its translation is CSVEDRGGETQYF.

The DNA for the CDR3 is TGTGCCAGCAGCCAACTCCGACAGGACCTCTTTGATGAAGAGACCCAGTACTTC. Amino acids: CASSQLRQDLFDEETQYF. The gene calls are TRBV7-6 and TRBJ2-5; D is perhaps TRBD1 (6 bases). CDR1 is SGHVS, CDR2 FNYEAQ, per germline. The CDR3 extends over 18 amino acids. V lost 5 bases, J lost 3 bases, and 25 bases lay in between.

The chain uses TRBV12-3 or TRBV12-4 and TRBJ2-3; a weak D match, TRBD2 (5 bases). This CDR3 spans 15 amino acids. V was cut by 2 bases and J by 0 bases, with 9 bases left in between. The CDR3 protein is CASSLTGSSTDTQYF. The DNA of the CDR3 is TGTGCCAGCAGTTTAACGGGGTCTAGCACAGATACGCAGTATTTT.

This chain links TRBV18 with TRBJ2-3; D is perhaps TRBD1 (5 bases). Germline CDR1 is KGHSH and CDR2 is LQKENI. V dropped 2 bases and J dropped 4 bases, with 13 bases sitting between them. CDR3 length: 15 residues. This chain's CDR3 is CASSPIVKGPDTQYF. The DNA for the CDR3 is TGTGCCAGCTCACCAATCGTCAAGGGGCCAGATACGCAGTATTTT.

The rearrangement uses TRBV29-1 and TRBJ2-6; a weak D match, TRBD2 (5 bases). Germline lookup yields CDR1 SQVTM and CDR2 ANQGSEA. V dropped 5 bases and J dropped 0 bases, with 11 bases sitting between them. This CDR3 has 15 amino acids. CDR3 coding DNA: TGCAGCGTTTGGACGGGGTCCTCTGGGGCCAACGTCCTGACTTTC. This encodes CSVWTGSSGANVLTF. The whole variable domain, filled in from reference TRBV29-1 and TRBJ2-6, reads SAVISQKPSRDICQRGTSLTIQCQVDSQVTMMFWYRQQPGQSLTLIATANQGSEATYESGFVIDKFPISRPNLTFSTLTVSNMSPEDSSIYLCSVWTGSSGANVLTFGAGSRLTVL.

The chain uses TRBV28 and TRBJ2-7; possible D gene TRBD2, 6 bases. V lost 3 bases to trimming and J lost 1 base, with 7 bases between them. CDR3 length: 13 amino acids. From germline, CDR1 is MDHEN and CDR2 SYDVKM. The CDR3 DNA is TGTGCCAGCAGTTTTCGGGAGTCCTACGAGCAGTACTTC. This encodes CASSFRESYEQYF.

The chain couples TRBV29-1 to TRBJ1-3; D is unclear. Germline lookup yields CDR1 SQVTM and CDR2 ANQGSEA. CDR3 size: 13 residues. Trimming removed 6 bases at V and 0 bases at J, with 9 bases between. The CDR3 loop reads CSVLLDSGNTIYF. The CDR3 DNA reads as TGCAGCGTCCTACTCGACTCTGGAAACACCATATATTTT.

The J gene is TRBJ2-3, the V gene TRBV12-3 or TRBV12-4, with no clear D. The CDR3 is 13 amino acids. V dropped 7 bases and J dropped 2 bases, with 10 bases sitting between them. This chain's CDR3 is CASTQVYTDTQYF. Here the CDR3 DNA reads TGTGCCAGCACCCAGGTCTACACAGATACGCAGTATTTT.

The chain has TRBV28 and TRBJ2-7; no reliable D call. Deletions cut 3 bases from V and 3 bases from J, with 9 bases between. From germline, CDR1 is MDHEN and CDR2 SYDVKM. This CDR3 region has 13 residues. CDR3 loop: CASSFFGGYEQYF. The CDR3 DNA reads TGTGCCAGCAGTTTTTTTGGTGGCTACGAGCAGTACTTC.

The rearrangement joins TRBV7-9 to TRBJ2-1; the match to TRBD2 covers 7 bases. Trimming at V came to 1 base and at J to 4 bases, leaving 7 bases not matched to a gene. The CDR3 runs to 16 residues. Germline V gene data show CDR1 as SEHNR and CDR2 as FQNEAQ (reference sequence). This CDR3 reads CASSLGGGRGYNEQFF. DNA for the CDR3: TGTGCCAGCAGCTTAGGAGGCGGGAGAGGGTACAATGAGCAGTTCTTC.

The chain has TRBV9 and TRBJ1-2; TRBD1 aligns across 9 bases. The germline V gene encodes CDR1 SGDLS and CDR2 YYNGEE. The CDR3 spans 15 residues. The V gene end was trimmed by 5 bases and the J gene end by 7 bases; junction bases not matched to a gene: 12. Here the CDR3 reads CASSRITGQGGGYTF. As DNA, the CDR3 is TGTGCCAGCAGTCGAATCACGGGACAGGGAGGTGGCTACACCTTC.